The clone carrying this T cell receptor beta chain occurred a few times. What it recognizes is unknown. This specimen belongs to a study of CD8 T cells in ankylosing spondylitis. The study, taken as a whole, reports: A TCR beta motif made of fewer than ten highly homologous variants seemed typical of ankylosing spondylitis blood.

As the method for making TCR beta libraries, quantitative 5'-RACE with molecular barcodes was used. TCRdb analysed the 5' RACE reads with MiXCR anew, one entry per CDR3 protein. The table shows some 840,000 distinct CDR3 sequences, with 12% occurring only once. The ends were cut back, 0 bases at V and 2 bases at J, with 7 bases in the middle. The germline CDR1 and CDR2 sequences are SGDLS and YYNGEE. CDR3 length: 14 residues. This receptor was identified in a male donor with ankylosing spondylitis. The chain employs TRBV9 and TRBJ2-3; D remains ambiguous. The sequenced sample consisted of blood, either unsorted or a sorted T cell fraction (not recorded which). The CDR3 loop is CASSVGAITDTQYF. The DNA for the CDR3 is TGTGCCAGCAGCGTAGGGGCCATCACAGATACGCAGTATTTT. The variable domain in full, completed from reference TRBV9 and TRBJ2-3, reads DSGVTQTPKHLITATGQRVTLRCSPRSGDLSVYWYQQSLDQGLQFLIQYYNGEERAKGNILERFSAQQFPDLHSELNLSSLELGDSALYFCASSVGAITDTQYFGPGTRLTVL.